Below are 31 T cell receptor beta chains sequenced from a single sample in a study of blood T cell repertoires in COVID-19. Using immunoSEQ multiplex PCR, the repertoire was profiled, and TCRdb retains in-frame clones only, with some absent. Of 190,000 or so clones in the sample, approximately 90% are singletons; the top ten hold about 2.2%. Input material: PBMCs or T cells enriched from blood (not recorded which). The receptors stem from a woman between 25 and 40 years old who had recovered from COVID-19.

V gene TRBV5-1 combines with J gene TRBJ2-1; 11 bases are shared with TRBD2. After removal of 0 bases from V and 9 bases from J, the junction contained 8 bases not matched to a gene. CDR1 SGHRS and CDR2 YFSETQ come from the germline V gene. This CDR3 is built from 16 residues. The CDR3 DNA follows: TGCGCCAGCAGCTTGGTTCTAGCGGGGGGCCAGAGTGAGCAGTTCTTC. The encoded protein is CASSLVLAGGQSEQFF.

The rearrangement uses TRBV20-1 and TRBJ1-2; D gene uncertain. Germline CDR1 reads DFQATT; CDR2 reads SNEGSKA (reference sequence). V was shortened by 3 bases and J by 3 bases, with 11 bases between the two germline ends. The CDR3 has 13 residues. CDR3 coding DNA: TGCAGTGCTAGTGTCCAGCGGTACTATGGCTACACCTTC. The encoded protein is CSASVQRYYGYTF.

The V and J genes are TRBV6-6 and TRBJ1-5; no firm D call. Germline V lookup: CDR1 MNHNY, CDR2 SVGAGI (reference sequence). Trimming removed 10 bases from V and 7 bases from J, with 17 bases in between. The CDR3 covers 13 residues. The DNA of the CDR3 is TGTGCCAACTCCGGCCCCACGGGACAGCCCCAGCATTTT. This encodes CANSGPTGQPQHF.

The V call is TRBV30, the J call TRBJ2-3, with TRBD2 matching 8 bases. CDR3 size: 14 residues. With 0 bases clipped from V and 3 bases from J, the junction kept 2 bases outside the gene matches. Germline assignment: CDR1 GTSNPN and CDR2 SVGIG (reference sequence). The CDR3 nucleotides read TGTGCCTGGAGTGTACGGGGGGGTACAGATACGCAGTATTTT. Translated, it gives CAWSVRGGTDTQYF.

In DNA, the CDR3 is TGTGCCAGCAGTTCTCCGGGACAGCATAACTATGGCTACACCTTC. Translating gives CASSSPGQHNYGYTF. The V gene is TRBV27, the J gene TRBJ1-2, with 7 bases identical to TRBD1. The CDR3 is made up of 15 amino acids. Trimming removed 4 bases from V and 1 base from J; junction bases left unmatched: 6. The germline gives CDR1 MNHEY, CDR2 SMNVEV (reference sequence).

The V call is TRBV7-2, the J call TRBJ2-4, with D maybe TRBD1 (6 bases). Germline V gene sequence: CDR1 SGHTA, CDR2 FQGNSA. The CDR3 contains 13 residues. Trimming pared 4 bases from V and 9 bases from J, leaving 13 bases between. The DNA for the CDR3 is TGTGCCAGCAGCTATAACAGGGAAGGCATTCAGTACTTC. Its protein is CASSYNREGIQYF.

This clone was counted once. This chain links TRBV11-2 with TRBJ1-1; 8 bases fit TRBD1. Germline CDR1 and CDR2: SGHAT and FQNNGV. The CDR3 consists of 13 residues. V gave up 5 bases and J gave up 6 bases; unmatched junction bases: 5. CDR3 amino acids: CASSQDRVAEAFF. The CDR3 nucleotides read TGTGCCAGCAGCCAGGACAGGGTGGCTGAAGCTTTCTTT. Full variable domain (missing parts from reference TRBV11-2 and TRBJ1-1): EAGVAQSPRYKIIEKRQSVAFWCNPISGHATLYWYQQILGQGPKLLIQFQNNGVVDDSQLPKDRFSAERLKGVDSTLKIQPAKLEDSAVYLCASSQDRVAEAFFGQGTRLTVV.

The chain has TRBV27 and TRBJ2-2; maybe TRBD2 (6 bases). The CDR3 is made up of 15 amino acids. Germline V gene lookup returns CDR1 MNHEY and CDR2 SMNVEV (reference sequence). Trimming cost V 5 bases and J 0 bases, with 10 bases left between them. CDR3 in amino acids: CASSTRLANTGELFF. CDR3 coding DNA: TGTGCCAGCAGTACCCGACTAGCGAACACCGGGGAGCTGTTTTTT.

The J gene is TRBJ1-4, the V gene TRBV4-2; a weak D match, TRBD1 (5 bases). This CDR3 comprises 16 residues. Trimming removed 4 bases at V and 7 bases at J, with 19 bases between. Looked up from germline, CDR1 is LGHNA and CDR2 is YNFKEQ. The CDR3 DNA is TGTGCCAGCAGCCCACAGGAGGGTAACTTGGGTGAAAAACTGTTTTTT. Its protein is CASSPQEGNLGEKLFF.

Only a few counts were recorded for this clone. The rearrangement joins TRBV5-4 to TRBJ2-7, with D uncertain. V lost 2 bases to trimming and J lost 6 bases, with 9 bases between them. This CDR3 has 12 amino acids. Germline CDR1 is SGHNT and CDR2 is YYREEE (reference sequence). CDR3: CASSFGAFEQYF. CDR3 in DNA: TGTGCCAGCAGCTTCGGAGCTTTCGAGCAGTACTTC.

This chain connects TRBV12-5 to TRBJ1-1; D gene unclear. CDR3 length: 14 residues. The ends were cut back, 2 bases at V and 6 bases at J, with 13 bases in the middle. Germline-derived CDR1 and CDR2 are LGHNT and FRNRAP. CDR3 sequence (DNA): TGTGCTAGTGGTTTGACTGTGGCAGAGGCTGAAGCTTTCTTT. Encoded protein: CASGLTVAEAEAFF.

The chain has TRBV6-5 and TRBJ2-1; the match to TRBD2 covers 7 bases. V trimming: 6 bases; J trimming: 6 bases; junction bases outside the gene matches: 11. The CDR3 is 15 amino acids. Per the germline V gene, CDR1 is MNHEY and CDR2 is SVGAGI. As DNA, the CDR3 is TGTGCCAGCAGCCGCGGGAGAGTGGGGGGCAATGAGCAGTTCTTC. Translation gives CASSRGRVGGNEQFF.

V and J are TRBV7-3 and TRBJ1-1; D might be TRBD1 (5 bases). Trimming shortened V by 5 bases and J by 1 base, and 17 bases separated the two germline ends. This CDR3 region has 16 residues. Germline CDR1 reads SGHTA; CDR2 reads FQGTGA. DNA of the CDR3: TGTGCCAGCAGCCGGGAGCCGGGACTAAAGAACACTGAAGCTTTCTTT. It is translated as CASSREPGLKNTEAFF.

V and J are TRBV20-1 and TRBJ2-4; D is perhaps TRBD1 (6 bases). Between the trimmed V and J ends, which lost 3 bases and 1 base, there was a span of 16 bases. The germline gives CDR1 DFQATT, CDR2 SNEGSKA (reference sequence). The CDR3 is made up of 16 amino acids. The CDR3 region has the DNA TGCAGTGCTAGTACCCAGGGGCTTTCGGCCAAAAACATTCAGTACTTC. Its protein product is CSASTQGLSAKNIQYF.

V usage is TRBV7-8 and J usage is TRBJ1-2, with TRBD1 as a possible D gene (5 bases). The V gene lost 2 bases and the J gene lost 5 bases, with 27 bases spanning the gap. The germline V gene has CDR1 SGHVS and CDR2 FQNEAQ. The CDR3 runs to 19 residues. CDR3 sequence reads: CASSLQSGFGGGSSYGYTF. The CDR3 nucleotides are TGTGCCAGCAGCTTACAGTCTGGTTTTGGGGGGGGAAGTAGTTATGGCTACACCTTC.

The rearrangement links TRBV24-1 to TRBJ1-1, with D hard to call. V lost 6 bases to trimming and J lost 8 bases, with 9 bases between them. Looked up from germline, CDR1 is KGHDR and CDR2 is SFDVKD. The CDR3 is 11 amino acids. This CDR3 reads CATSNAGEAFF. For the CDR3, the DNA is TGTGCCACCAGTAACGCGGGGGAAGCTTTCTTT.

There are a few counts of this clone. V and J are TRBV9 and TRBJ2-1, with TRBD2 matching 12 bases. Germline CDR1 reads SGDLS; CDR2 reads YYNGEE. Unmatched junction bases numbered 3, after V lost 0 bases and J lost 8 bases. The length of the CDR3 is 15 residues. The CDR3 DNA follows: TGTGCCAGCAGCGTAGGGACTAGCGGGATCTATGAGCAGTTCTTC. This translates into CASSVGTSGIYEQFF.

This chain uses TRBV9 with TRBJ2-1, with D perhaps TRBD2 (5 bases). Germline CDR1 and CDR2: SGDLS and YYNGEE. The CDR3 runs to 14 residues. V was clipped by 4 bases and J by 5 bases, with 13 bases between them. CDR3 sequence: CASSPIPGDNEQFF. In nucleotides, the CDR3 is TGTGCCAGCAGCCCCATCCCCGGGGACAATGAGCAGTTCTTC.

DNA for the CDR3: TGTGCCAGCAGTTACTCGGGGGGGAGAGGGTACAATCAGCCCCAGCATTTT. Amino acids: CASSYSGGRGYNQPQHF. The V call is TRBV6-2 or TRBV6-3, the J call TRBJ1-5; D might be TRBD1 (5 bases). The germline V and J ends were trimmed by 0 bases and 3 bases, with 15 bases remaining between them. The length of the CDR3 is 17 residues. The germline CDR1 and CDR2 sequences are MNHEY and SVGEGT.

There are a few counts of this clone. The chain joins TRBV10-3 to TRBJ1-5, with a weak D call TRBD1 (5 bases). Germline-derived CDR1 and CDR2 are ENHRY and SYGVKD. Trimming pared 4 bases from V and 3 bases from J, leaving 10 bases between. This CDR3 has 14 amino acids. CDR3 protein: CAISVAGNNQPQHF. The CDR3 DNA follows: TGTGCCATCAGTGTTGCAGGGAACAATCAGCCCCAGCATTTT.

This rearrangement joins TRBV2 to TRBJ2-7; weak D call: TRBD1 (6 bases). Germline loops: CDR1 SNHLY, CDR2 FYNNEI. The V end lost 2 bases, the J end lost 6 bases, and 14 bases lay between the germline ends. This CDR3 has 14 residues. The CDR3 DNA reads TGTGCCAGCAGTGAATACACAGGGTTCGGCGAGCAGTACTTC. Amino acids: CASSEYTGFGEQYF.

This clone was observed a handful of times. V gene TRBV7-2 combines with J gene TRBJ1-1; a possible D gene is TRBD1 (5 bases). Germline CDR1 SGHTA, CDR2 FQGNSA. CDR3 size: 13 residues. Trimming stripped 1 base from V and 8 bases from J, with 11 bases between. In nucleotides, the CDR3 is TGTGCCAGCAGCTTAGACGGGGGGGACGAAGCTTTCTTT. Its protein product is CASSLDGGDEAFF.

This chain uses TRBV9 with TRBJ2-7; possible D gene TRBD2, 6 bases. The CDR3 is made up of 15 amino acids. Trimming took off 1 base at V and 6 bases at J, with 17 bases between the two ends. Germline-derived CDR1 and CDR2 are SGDLS and YYNGEE. DNA of the CDR3: TGTGCCAGCAGCGTAAAAGGGGACTCAAGAGGCGAGCAGTACTTC. Amino acids: CASSVKGDSRGEQYF.

This clone was seen once. V and J are TRBV24-1 and TRBJ1-4, with 8 bases lining up with TRBD1. Germline V gene sequence: CDR1 KGHDR, CDR2 SFDVKD. This CDR3 contains 15 residues. The V gene end was trimmed by 4 bases and the J gene end by 5 bases; junction bases not matched to a gene: 5. The CDR3 nucleotides read TGTGCCACCAGTGACTCAGGGGGCCCGAATGAAAAACTGTTTTTT. Amino acid sequence: CATSDSGGPNEKLFF.

The V call is TRBV12-3 or TRBV12-4, the J call TRBJ1-1; maybe TRBD1 (6 bases). The ends were cut back, 5 bases at V and 7 bases at J, with 11 bases in the middle. The CDR3 is 12 residues long. CDR3: CASSRQVGEAFF. The DNA of the CDR3 is TGTGCCAGCAGTAGACAGGTGGGTGAAGCTTTCTTT.

This chain joins TRBV14 and TRBJ2-3; D is undetermined. Trimming cost V 0 bases and J 5 bases, with 15 bases left between them. Germline V lookup: CDR1 SGHDN, CDR2 FVKESK. This CDR3 is 16 amino acids long. CDR3 sequence reads: CASSQDSPRGIDTQYF. The CDR3 DNA sequence: TGTGCCAGCAGCCAAGATAGCCCACGTGGTATAGATACGCAGTATTTT. Looking up the rest from reference TRBV14 and TRBJ2-3 gives the full variable domain: EAGVTQFPSHSVIEKGQTVTLRCDPISGHDNLYWYRRVMGKEIKFLLHFVKESKQDESGMPNNRFLAERTGGTYSTLKVQPAELEDSGVYFCASSQDSPRGIDTQYFGPGTRLTVL.

This clone has only a few counts. The genes are TRBV27 and TRBJ1-1; D is possibly TRBD1 (5 bases). CDR1 is MNHEY and CDR2 is SMNVEV in the germline V gene (reference sequence). Trimming removed 4 bases at V and 4 bases at J, with 16 bases between. CDR3 length: 15 amino acids. The DNA for the CDR3 is TGTGCCAGCAGTTGGGGGGACTCACGGGGCACTGAAGCTTTCTTT. This codes for CASSWGDSRGTEAFF.

The gene calls are TRBV4-1 and TRBJ1-5; D is unresolved. The V end lost 4 bases, the J end lost 0 bases, and 10 bases lay between the germline ends. Looked up from germline, CDR1 is MGHRA and CDR2 is YSYEKL. The CDR3 loop spans 15 amino acids. CDR3 amino acids: CASSRGGLSNQPQHF. In nucleotides, the CDR3 is TGCGCCAGCAGCCGCGGTGGACTTAGCAATCAGCCCCAGCATTTT.

The table lists this clone with a few counts. V usage is TRBV19 and J usage is TRBJ2-2, with D unresolved. V was shortened by 3 bases and J by 4 bases, with 6 bases between the two germline ends. CDR1 is LNHDA, CDR2 SQIVND, per germline (reference sequence). This CDR3 is built from 13 residues. The CDR3 nucleotides read TGTGCCAGTAGTATTAAGAGCACCGGGGAGCTGTTTTTT. This encodes CASSIKSTGELFF.

The J gene is TRBJ1-1, the V gene TRBV4-3; D uncertain. The CDR3 totals 13 residues. The germline V gene has CDR1 LGHNA and CDR2 YSLEER. V was pared by 5 bases and J by 7 bases, with 14 bases between. CDR3 loop: CASSTRRRGEAFF. The CDR3 nucleotides read TGCGCCAGCAGCACCCGGAGGCGGGGTGAAGCTTTCTTT.

This chain joins TRBV2 and TRBJ1-5; D call uncertain. This CDR3 is 13 amino acids long. The germline V and J ends were trimmed by 4 bases and 7 bases, with 11 bases remaining between them. Germline loops: CDR1 SNHLY, CDR2 FYNNEI. The DNA for the CDR3 is TGTGCCAGCAGTGCGGGTTCTAGGCAGCCCCAGCATTTT. Amino acid sequence: CASSAGSRQPQHF.